These 26 T cell receptor beta chains originate from one sample sequenced in a study of T cell repertoires in ileal Crohn's disease. The assay was immunoSEQ multiplex PCR, and TCRdb's table has in-frame clones only and misses some. Counted here are some 8,000 clones, more than 70% occurring once; the ten biggest clones make up roughly 13%. Sequenced sample: ileal tissue. All receptors derive from an adult with Crohn's disease.

This chain joins TRBV7-9 and TRBJ2-1, with D uncertain. Germline V gene sequence: CDR1 SEHNR, CDR2 FQNEAQ (reference sequence). Trimming shortened V by 5 bases and J by 0 bases, and 17 bases separated the two germline ends. This CDR3 is built from 17 residues. The CDR3 DNA is TGTGCCAGCAGCCATGTCGTGTCGCATAGCTCCTACAATGAGCAGTTCTTC. Its protein product is CASSHVVSHSSYNEQFF.

The J gene is TRBJ2-7, the V gene TRBV9; D is perhaps TRBD1 (5 bases). Trimming pared 4 bases from V and 3 bases from J, leaving 20 bases between. This CDR3 contains 16 residues. CDR1 is SGDLS, CDR2 YYNGEE, per germline. The CDR3 sequence: CASSPSGRVLDYEQYF. The DNA of the CDR3 is TGTGCCAGCAGCCCCTCTGGCAGGGTTTTGGACTACGAGCAGTACTTC.

This chain connects TRBV19 to TRBJ1-2; D unresolved. The CDR3 contains 14 residues. Trimming left V 3 bases short and J 8 bases short, with 16 bases between. Germline V gene data show CDR1 as LNHDA and CDR2 as SQIVND (reference sequence). CDR3 protein: CASSISPGQRGYTF. The CDR3 nucleotides are TGTGCCAGTAGTATCTCCCCGGGCCAGAGGGGCTACACCTTC.

The CDR3 region is CASRHVKTSTDTQYF. In nucleotides, the CDR3 is TGTGCCAGTAGACATGTGAAAACTAGCACAGATACGCAGTATTTT. The chain employs TRBV19 and TRBJ2-3; unclear D gene. The CDR3 runs 15 residues. V was shortened by 6 bases and J by 0 bases, with 13 bases between the two germline ends. The germline V gene has CDR1 LNHDA and CDR2 SQIVND (reference sequence). Looking up the rest from reference TRBV19 and TRBJ2-3 gives the full variable domain: DGGITQSPKYLFRKEGQNVTLSCEQNLNHDAMYWYRQDPGQGLRLIYYSQIVNDFQKGDIAEGYSVSREKKESFPLTVTSAQKNPTAFYLCASRHVKTSTDTQYFGPGTRLTVL.

This clone was detected once. This rearrangement joins TRBV7-9 to TRBJ1-5; D possibly corresponds to TRBD1 (5 bases). Germline values: CDR1 SEHNR, CDR2 FQNEAQ (reference sequence). The CDR3 is 13 residues long. The V and J ends lost 3 bases and 9 bases respectively, with 12 bases between them. The CDR3 loop is CASSLGEVGPQHF. The CDR3 DNA reads as TGTGCCAGCAGCTTGGGGGAAGTAGGGCCCCAGCATTTT.

V is TRBV14 and J is TRBJ2-1; 12 bases fit TRBD1. The CDR3 spans 17 residues. CDR1 is SGHDN and CDR2 is FVKESK in the germline V gene. The junction had 10 bases not matched to a gene; V was cut back by 3 bases and J by 7 bases. The CDR3 sequence: CASSHERGTGGWNEQFF. The CDR3 nucleotides read TGTGCCAGCAGCCACGAAAGGGGGACAGGGGGCTGGAATGAGCAGTTCTTC.

This clone was found once. CDR3 sequence: CASSSTSGRSNEQFF. Here the CDR3 DNA reads TGTGCCAGCAGTTCGACTAGCGGGAGGTCTAATGAGCAGTTCTTC. The V gene is TRBV5-4, the J gene TRBJ2-1; TRBD2 matches 13 bases. This CDR3 comprises 15 residues. The V gene end was trimmed by 5 bases and the J gene end by 7 bases; junction bases not matched to a gene: 6. The germline V gene has CDR1 SGHNT and CDR2 YYREEE (reference sequence).

The V call is TRBV15, the J call TRBJ1-2, with 12 bases lining up with TRBD1. Trimming took 4 bases from V and 4 from J; bases not matched to a gene: 4. Germline-derived CDR1 and CDR2 are LNHNV and YYDKDF (reference sequence). The CDR3 is 15 residues long. CDR3 bases: TGTGCCACCAGCACCGGGACAGGGGGCGTCTATGGCTACACCTTC. This sequence encodes CATSTGTGGVYGYTF.

V and J are TRBV15 and TRBJ2-4; D tentatively fits TRBD1 or TRBD2 (6 bases each). Trimming cost V 6 bases and J 8 bases, with 14 bases left between them. Germline CDR1 is LNHNV and CDR2 is YYDKDF (reference sequence). The CDR3 extends over 13 amino acids. The DNA of the CDR3 is TGTGCCACCAGGTCTAGGGGGGATGACATTCAGTACTTC. Protein product: CATRSRGDDIQYF.

This clone has just one count. This chain connects TRBV10-3 to TRBJ1-1; the match to TRBD1 covers 7 bases. With 4 bases clipped from V and 1 base from J, the junction kept 0 bases outside the gene matches. The germline V gene encodes CDR1 ENHRY and CDR2 SYGVKD. The CDR3 totals 13 residues. The chain's CDR3 is CAISGTGNTEAFF. The CDR3 DNA sequence: TGTGCCATCAGTGGGACAGGGAACACTGAAGCTTTCTTT.

The chain is built from TRBV27 and TRBJ1-5; the match to TRBD1 covers 9 bases. The V gene's germline CDR1 is MNHEY and CDR2 SMNVEV (reference sequence). V gave up 5 bases and J gave up 0 bases; unmatched junction bases: 11. The CDR3 length is 18 residues. The CDR3 nucleotides read TGTGCCAGCAGTCCACAGCGGACAGGGGACACTAGCAATCAGCCCCAGCATTTT. Translated: CASSPQRTGDTSNQPQHF.

J is TRBJ1-2 and V is TRBV6-1; the D is unclear. The CDR3 length is 16 residues. Trimming shortened V by 0 bases and J by 0 bases, and 11 bases separated the two germline ends. CDR1 and CDR2 (germline): MNHNS, SASEGT. The CDR3 bases are TGTGCCAGCAGTGAAGCCAGTGTTCTGGCTAACTATGGCTACACCTTC. Translating gives CASSEASVLANYGYTF.

The V call is TRBV30, the J call TRBJ1-1, with D uncertain. CDR1 is GTSNPN, CDR2 SVGIG, per germline (reference sequence). Trimming took off 4 bases at V and 1 base at J, with 10 bases between the two ends. The CDR3 is made up of 13 amino acids. The CDR3 DNA follows: TGTGCCTGGAATCCGCGCGGGAACACTGAAGCTTTCTTT. Its translation: CAWNPRGNTEAFF.

J is TRBJ1-1 and V is TRBV4-2; 8 bases match TRBD1. Germline loops: CDR1 LGHNA, CDR2 YNFKEQ. V shed 4 bases, J shed 4 bases, and the junction held 11 bases outside the gene matches. CDR3 size: 16 residues. The CDR3 region is CASSREQGAMSTEAFF. The CDR3 bases are TGTGCCAGCAGCCGGGAGCAGGGGGCGATGAGCACTGAAGCTTTCTTT.

This chain connects TRBV29-1 to TRBJ2-3; 10 nucleotides agree with TRBD2. The CDR3 covers 14 residues. Germline assignment: CDR1 SQVTM and CDR2 ANQGSEA. Trimming removed 7 bases from V and 3 bases from J; junction bases left unmatched: 7. Here the CDR3 DNA reads TGCAGCGGAGCGGGGGGGGATACGACAGATACGCAGTATTTT. Its translation: CSGAGGDTTDTQYF.

The chain carries TRBV7-9 and TRBJ2-3, with 10 bases fitting TRBD2. The CDR3 is 15 amino acids. The germline CDR1 and CDR2 sequences are SEHNR and FQNEAQ (reference sequence). J lost 4 bases, V lost 5 bases, and 6 bases had no gene match. The CDR3 protein is CASSPLAGVADTQYF. The CDR3 DNA reads as TGTGCCAGCAGCCCCCTAGCGGGAGTGGCAGATACGCAGTATTTT.

This chain uses TRBV4-1 with TRBJ2-3; 11 nucleotides align to TRBD2. CDR1 is MGHRA, CDR2 YSYEKL, per germline. Trimming at V came to 4 bases and at J to 3 bases, leaving 3 bases not matched to a gene. The CDR3 is 15 residues long. CDR3 amino acids: CASSLGLAVTDTQYF. Written as DNA, the CDR3 is TGCGCCAGCAGCCTGGGACTAGCGGTTACAGATACGCAGTATTTT.

V gene TRBV7-9 combines with J gene TRBJ1-5; D unresolved. This CDR3 has 16 residues. CDR1 and CDR2 (germline): SEHNR, FQNEAQ (reference sequence). V was trimmed by 3 bases and J by 1 base, leaving 13 bases between them. The CDR3 region has the DNA TGTGCCAGCAGCTTGCACCTCCCGGACAGCAATCAGCCCCAGCATTTT. Encoded protein: CASSLHLPDSNQPQHF.

This chain joins TRBV7-2 and TRBJ2-7; TRBD1 or TRBD2 may be the D gene (5 bases each). There are 14 residues in the CDR3. Germline V lookup: CDR1 SGHTA, CDR2 FQGNSA. The V end lost 5 bases, the J end lost 0 bases, and 11 bases lay between the germline ends. CDR3 residues: CASSPGRSSYEQYF. The CDR3 DNA sequence: TGTGCCAGCAGCCCGGGACGGAGCTCCTACGAGCAGTACTTC. Full variable domain (rest looked up from reference TRBV7-2 and TRBJ2-7): GAGVSQSPSNKVTEKGKDVELRCDPISGHTALYWYRQSLGQGLEFLIYFQGNSAPDKSGLPSDRFSAERTGGSVSTLTIQRTQQEDSAVYLCASSPGRSSYEQYFGPGTRLTVT.

This chain connects TRBV7-2 to TRBJ2-1, with 8 bases identical to TRBD2. The CDR3 has 17 residues. Per the germline V gene, CDR1 is SGHTA and CDR2 is FQGNSA. The ends lost 5 bases at V and 8 bases at J; junction bases unmatched: 17. The CDR3: CASSPAPRGAGGDEQFF. The CDR3 region has the DNA TGTGCCAGCAGCCCCGCTCCGAGGGGGGCGGGAGGAGATGAGCAGTTCTTC.

The chain uses TRBV28 and TRBJ2-7; TRBD1 might be the D (5 bases). CDR3 length equals 12 residues. With 7 bases removed from V and 1 base from J, the gap between germline ends came to 8 bases. Germline V CDR1 and CDR2: MDHEN, SYDVKM. DNA of the CDR3: TGTGCCAGCAACACAGGTTCCTACGAGCAGTACTTC. Translation gives CASNTGSYEQYF.

V and J are TRBV29-1 and TRBJ2-5; TRBD2 agrees at 9 bases. Germline assignment: CDR1 SQVTM and CDR2 ANQGSEA. The CDR3 consists of 14 residues. The J segment lost 7 bases and the V segment lost 7 bases, leaving 13 bases of the junction unmatched. The CDR3: CSGRSGSGEGTQYF. The CDR3 region has the DNA TGCAGCGGGCGTAGCGGGAGCGGTGAGGGGACCCAGTACTTC.

This chain links TRBV5-6 with TRBJ2-3; 8 nucleotides match TRBD2. The trim removed 1 base at V and 5 bases at J, leaving 15 bases unmatched. In germline, CDR1 is SGHDT, CDR2 YYEEEE. The CDR3 extends over 18 amino acids. The CDR3 here is CASSLRLGPGGRRDTQYF. In DNA form, the CDR3 reads TGTGCCAGCAGCTTGCGCTTGGGGCCCGGCGGGAGGCGAGATACGCAGTATTTT. Complete variable domain (other parts from reference TRBV5-6 and TRBJ2-3): DAGVTQSPTHLIKTRGQQVTLRCSPKSGHDTVSWYQQALGQGPQFIFQYYEEEERQRGNFPDRFSGHQFPNYSSELNVNALLLGDSALYLCASSLRLGPGGRRDTQYFGPGTRLTVL.

The V call is TRBV18, the J call TRBJ2-2; D perhaps matches TRBD2 (6 bases). The V and J ends lost 1 base and 3 bases respectively, with 12 bases between them. CDR1 KGHSH and CDR2 LQKENI come from the germline V gene. CDR3 size: 16 residues. The chain's CDR3 is CASSPRGARDTGELFF. The CDR3 region has the DNA TGTGCCAGCTCACCACGCGGGGCGCGCGACACCGGGGAGCTGTTTTTT.

The chain carries TRBV6-5 and TRBJ2-1, with D possibly being TRBD2 (6 bases). V gave up 10 bases and J gave up 9 bases, with 16 bases separating them. CDR1 MNHEY and CDR2 SVGAGI come from the germline V gene. CDR3 size: 12 residues. The CDR3 loop is CATDGSSGEQFF. The CDR3 DNA reads TGTGCCACCGACGGGAGCTCGGGTGAGCAGTTCTTC.

The rearrangement uses TRBV7-3 and TRBJ2-1; 8 bases agree with TRBD1. Trimming removed 2 bases from V and 8 bases from J; junction bases left unmatched: 11. Germline CDR1 reads SGHTA; CDR2 reads FQGTGA. The length of the CDR3 is 16 residues. Here the CDR3 reads CASSLLPGQVIHEQFF. In nucleotides, the CDR3 is TGTGCCAGCAGCTTACTACCGGGACAGGTAATCCATGAGCAGTTCTTC.